Listed below are T cell receptor beta chains from one sample, sequenced in a study of blood T cell repertoires in COVID-19. Clones were sequenced by immunoSEQ multiplex PCR, and TCRdb holds only the in-frame ones, with some missing. This sample has roughly 320,000 clones; approximately 90% occur once, and the top ten carry 5.5% to 8%. Sequencing was carried out using peripheral blood. These receptor sequences come from a woman aged 45-65 years with COVID-19, enrolled during active disease. CDR3s include the opening cysteine and the closing phenylalanine or tryptophan. Each record gives: D gene, V gene, clone size, J gene, CDR3 length, CDR3 DNA, CDR3 protein. The D gene is left open where the match is weak. Clone size is shown for a subset of rows, as once, few, many or a class of expanded clone.

D gene: -
V gene: TRBV3-1/TRBV3-2
clone size: -
J gene: TRBJ2-1
CDR3 length: 15
CDR3 DNA: TGTGCCAGCAGAGGGGGGGGAGCCGCGAGAAATGAGCAGTTCTTC
CDR3 protein: CASRGGGAARNEQFF

D gene: TRBD1
V gene: TRBV19
clone size: -
J gene: TRBJ1-6
CDR3 length: 17
CDR3 DNA: TGTGCCAGTAGTAATCGACAGGGGAACTCCTATAATTCACCCCTCCACTTT
CDR3 protein: CASSNRQGNSYNSPLHF

D gene: -
V gene: TRBV11-3
clone size: -
J gene: TRBJ2-1
CDR3 length: 15
CDR3 DNA: TGTGCCAGCAGCTCCTGGGCCCATACCAATAATGAGCAGTTCTTC
CDR3 protein: CASSSWAHTNNEQFF

D gene: -
V gene: TRBV4-2
clone size: -
J gene: TRBJ2-3
CDR3 length: 17
CDR3 DNA: TGTGCCAGCAGCCAAGAGCCTAGGGGGAGAAGCACAGATACGCAGTATTTT
CDR3 protein: CASSQEPRGRSTDTQYF

D gene: -
V gene: TRBV7-3
clone size: -
J gene: TRBJ2-7
CDR3 length: 16
CDR3 DNA: TGTGCCAGCAGCGTTCTCCTAGCGTCATCTGCCTACGAGCAGTACTTC
CDR3 protein: CASSVLLASSAYEQYF

D gene: -
V gene: TRBV11-3
clone size: few
J gene: TRBJ2-2
CDR3 length: 14
CDR3 DNA: TGTGCCAGCAGCTTCGCAGGGAACACCGGGGAGCTGTTTTTT
CDR3 protein: CASSFAGNTGELFF

D gene: -
V gene: TRBV27
clone size: -
J gene: TRBJ1-2
CDR3 length: 14
CDR3 DNA: TGTGCCAGCAGTTTGGCCAGGTTGGGCTATGGCTACACCTTC
CDR3 protein: CASSLARLGYGYTF

D gene: TRBD1
V gene: TRBV27
clone size: -
J gene: TRBJ1-2
CDR3 length: 14
CDR3 DNA: TGTGCCAGCAGTTCCCCGGGACAGGGTATGCGCTACACCTTC
CDR3 protein: CASSSPGQGMRYTF

D gene: TRBD1
V gene: TRBV4-2
clone size: once
J gene: TRBJ1-1
CDR3 length: 16
CDR3 DNA: TGTGCCAGCAGCCAGGTAGACAGGGGGTCCGGGGGCGAAGCTTTCTTT
CDR3 protein: CASSQVDRGSGGEAFF

D gene: -
V gene: TRBV18
clone size: -
J gene: TRBJ1-1
CDR3 length: 14
CDR3 DNA: TGTGCCAGCTCACTCCTCCCCGGGAACACTGAAGCTTTCTTT
CDR3 protein: CASSLLPGNTEAFF

D gene: TRBD2
V gene: TRBV18
clone size: once
J gene: TRBJ2-7
CDR3 length: 13
CDR3 DNA: TGTGCCAGCTCACCGGGACTAGACTACGAGCAGTACTTC
CDR3 protein: CASSPGLDYEQYF

D gene: -
V gene: TRBV4-1
clone size: -
J gene: TRBJ2-7
CDR3 length: 18
CDR3 DNA: TGCGCCAGCAGCCAAGATCGGGTTGCCGGGACTCTCTCCTACGAGCAGTACTTC
CDR3 protein: CASSQDRVAGTLSYEQYF

D gene: TRBD2
V gene: TRBV7-2
clone size: -
J gene: TRBJ2-5
CDR3 length: 17
CDR3 DNA: TGTGCCAGCAGCTTATGGTTTGGCGGGAGGAGTGGAGAGACCCAGTACTTC
CDR3 protein: CASSLWFGGRSGETQYF

D gene: TRBD2
V gene: TRBV6-5
clone size: -
J gene: TRBJ2-2
CDR3 length: 15
CDR3 DNA: TGTGCCAGCCAAAGCGGGAGGGCCAACACCGGGGAGCTGTTTTTT
CDR3 protein: CASQSGRANTGELFF

D gene: -
V gene: TRBV4-2
clone size: -
J gene: TRBJ2-7
CDR3 length: 17
CDR3 DNA: TGTGCCAGCAGCCAAGGGATCGGCAATGTAGCCTCCTACGAGCAGTACTTC
CDR3 protein: CASSQGIGNVASYEQYF

D gene: TRBD2
V gene: TRBV6-2/TRBV6-3
clone size: -
J gene: TRBJ2-3
CDR3 length: 17
CDR3 DNA: TGTGCCAGCAGTTACCAATCTAGCGGGTTACCGACAGATACGCAGTATTTT
CDR3 protein: CASSYQSSGLPTDTQYF

D gene: -
V gene: TRBV11-2
clone size: -
J gene: TRBJ1-2
CDR3 length: 14
CDR3 DNA: TGTGCCAGCAGCTTAGATCAGGGTGTCGGCGGCTACACCTTC
CDR3 protein: CASSLDQGVGGYTF

D gene: -
V gene: TRBV6-5
clone size: once
J gene: TRBJ1-2
CDR3 length: 15
CDR3 DNA: TGTGCCAGCAGTTACACGCACAGGCAGGTTGGCGGCTACACCTTC
CDR3 protein: CASSYTHRQVGGYTF

D gene: TRBD1
V gene: TRBV5-1
clone size: once
J gene: TRBJ2-1
CDR3 length: 14
CDR3 DNA: TGCGCCAGCAGCTTAAGGACAGGGAGAAAATTTCAGGTCTTC
CDR3 protein: CASSLRTGRKFQVF

D gene: TRBD2
V gene: TRBV6-2/TRBV6-3
clone size: -
J gene: TRBJ2-1
CDR3 length: 15
CDR3 DNA: TGTGCCAGCAGTCAGAGCAGCGGGAGTTATAATGAGCAGTTCTTC
CDR3 protein: CASSQSSGSYNEQFF

D gene: -
V gene: TRBV5-6
clone size: -
J gene: TRBJ2-4
CDR3 length: 14
CDR3 DNA: TGTGCCAGCAGCTTGTTCGGGACCAAAAACATTCAGTACTTC
CDR3 protein: CASSLFGTKNIQYF

D gene: -
V gene: TRBV6-6
clone size: -
J gene: TRBJ2-6
CDR3 length: 16
CDR3 DNA: TGTGCCAGCAGTCGACCAGTTCCCTCTGGGGCCAACGTCCTGACTTTC
CDR3 protein: CASSRPVPSGANVLTF

D gene: TRBD2
V gene: TRBV19
clone size: -
J gene: TRBJ2-1
CDR3 length: 16
CDR3 DNA: TGTGCCAGTAGTACCAGCGGGAGAGGGATCTACAATGAGCAGTTCTTC
CDR3 protein: CASSTSGRGIYNEQFF

D gene: TRBD2
V gene: TRBV7-3
clone size: -
J gene: TRBJ2-1
CDR3 length: 14
CDR3 DNA: TGTGCCAGCAGCCGTAGCGGGAGACTAGATGAGCAGTTCTTC
CDR3 protein: CASSRSGRLDEQFF

D gene: -
V gene: TRBV27
clone size: -
J gene: TRBJ1-2
CDR3 length: 11
CDR3 DNA: TGTGCCAGCAAACAGGGTGGCGGCTACACCTTC
CDR3 protein: CASKQGGGYTF

D gene: -
V gene: TRBV6-5
clone size: -
J gene: TRBJ2-7
CDR3 length: 13
CDR3 DNA: TGTGCCAGCAGTTACGACAGCTCCTACGAGCAGTACTTC
CDR3 protein: CASSYDSSYEQYF